The next 22 T cell receptor beta chains were all read from a single sample in a study of regulatory T cells in long-lasting Graves disease. Time point noted: newly diagnosed GD, antithyroid drugs for less than 3 months. Scientists built the TCR library using RNA that was extracted from PBMCs. Arm-PCR with iRepertoire HTBI primers amplified the CDR3 regions for these TCR beta libraries. TCRdb re-called the multiplex PCR reads through MiXCR, storing one row per CDR3 protein. The table has hundreds of thousands of distinct CDR3 sequences, 16% seen once. This sample also appeared in a second study, on T cells in Graves' hyperthyroidism and ophthalmopathy.

The source material was peripheral blood mononuclear cells (PBMCs), sampled at new diagnosis, from a patient treated with antithyroid drugs. The receptors come from a man aged 40-50 years with Graves disease.

This clonotype was seen a few times. This chain links TRBV18 with TRBJ2-3; possibly TRBD2 for D (5 bases). The ends were cut back, 5 bases at V and 6 bases at J, with 12 bases in the middle. This CDR3 is built from 13 residues. Germline values: CDR1 KGHSH, CDR2 LQKENI. DNA for the CDR3: TGTGCCAGCTCAGGAGGTATTGTGGATACGCAGTATTTT. Protein sequence: CASSGGIVDTQYF.

This clonotype was detected a few times. This rearrangement joins TRBV25-1 to TRBJ1-1; 10 bases agree with TRBD1. V gave up 5 bases and J gave up 2 bases; unmatched junction bases: 8. Germline V CDR1 and CDR2: MGHDK, SYGVNS. CDR3 length: 16 amino acids. The CDR3 nucleotides read TGTGCCAGCAGTAGCCCCGGGACAGGGGCCAACACTGAAGCTTTCTTT. This sequence encodes CASSSPGTGANTEAFF.

Note on this clonotype: This may be a read error: a much more frequent sequence differs by one nucleotide. The chain recombines TRBV6-9 with TRBJ2-3, with TRBD2 matching 8 bases. Trimming took 3 bases from V and 1 from J; bases not matched to a gene: 9. The germline V gene has CDR1 MNHGY and CDR2 SVAAGI. The CDR3 totals 17 residues. In DNA, the CDR3 is TGTGCCAGCAGTTACGGGGGACCAGCGGGGGGCACAGATACGCAGTATTTT. Amino acid sequence: CASSYGGPAGGTDTQYF.

This clonotype was detected ten times or more. V is TRBV24-1 and J is TRBJ2-1; 7 bases agree with TRBD2. This CDR3 contains 15 residues. Unmatched junction bases numbered 13, after V lost 5 bases and J lost 10 bases. Germline CDR1 KGHDR, CDR2 SFDVKD. CDR3 in DNA: TGTGCCACCAGTGTTGGGGGGGGTGGGGTCGGAGAGCAGTTCTTC. Translated, it gives CATSVGGGGVGEQFF.

This clonotype occurred once. The genes are TRBV16 and TRBJ2-7; a possible D gene is TRBD1 (7 bases). CDR3 size: 16 residues. The germline V gene has CDR1 KGHSY and CDR2 FQNENV. Deletions cut 2 bases from V and 0 bases from J, with 14 bases between. The CDR3 sequence: CASSQMAGQSSYEQYF. As DNA, the CDR3 is TGTGCCAGCAGCCAAATGGCGGGACAGAGCTCCTACGAGCAGTACTTC. Full variable domain (remainder filled in from reference TRBV16 and TRBJ2-7): GEEVAQTPKHLVRGEGQKAKLYCAPIKGHSYVFWYQQVLKNEFKFLISFQNENVFDETGMPKERFSAKCLPNSPCSLEIQATKLEDSAVYFCASSQMAGQSSYEQYFGPGTRLTVT.

A note on this clonotype: A much larger clone is a single base away; this may be a read error. This sequence joins TRBV28 and TRBJ2-3; TRBD1 matches 7 bases. The CDR3 totals 12 residues. The germline CDR1 and CDR2 sequences are MDHEN and SYDVKM. The CDR3 protein is CASSDRVDTQCF. For the CDR3, the DNA is TGTGCCAGCAGTGACAGGGTCGATACGCAGTGTTTT.

On this clonotype itself: One base separates it from a far larger clone, so it is likely a read error. V is TRBV6-5 and J is TRBJ2-1; 10 bases align to TRBD2. There are 14 residues in the CDR3. Germline-derived CDR1 and CDR2 are MNHEY and SVGAGI. The V and J ends lost 2 bases and 7 bases, in that order; junction bases with no gene match: 2. CDR3 DNA sequence: TGTGCCAGCAGTTACCCTAGCGGGGGTAATGAGCAGTTCTTC. Its translation is CASSYPSGGNEQFF.

This clonotype was seen many times. This chain joins TRBV7-9 and TRBJ1-6; D gene ambiguous. This CDR3 has 12 amino acids. Looked up from germline, CDR1 is SEHNR and CDR2 is FQNEAQ (reference sequence). The V and J ends lost 5 bases and 10 bases respectively, with 9 bases between them. Here the CDR3 reads CASSRYGSPLHF. The CDR3 nucleotides are TGTGCCAGCAGCCGCTACGGATCACCCCTCCACTTT.

The chain combines TRBV7-2 with TRBJ2-1; TRBD2 matches at 8 bases. Germline V gene lookup returns CDR1 SGHTA and CDR2 FQGNSA. V dropped 4 bases and J dropped 9; count of bases not matched to a gene: 2. The CDR3 loop spans 12 amino acids. CDR3: CASSSRGGEQFF. CDR3 coding DNA: TGTGCCAGCAGCTCCCGGGGGGGTGAGCAGTTCTTC.

Many counts were recorded for this clonotype. The V and J genes are TRBV6-2 or TRBV6-3 and TRBJ2-5; 7 positions match TRBD1. The CDR3 covers 14 residues. Per the germline V gene, CDR1 is MNHEY and CDR2 is SVGEGT. Unmatched junction bases numbered 0, after V lost 2 bases and J lost 0 bases. CDR3 loop: CASSYGTDQETQYF. The CDR3 region has the DNA TGTGCCAGCAGTTACGGGACAGACCAAGAGACCCAGTACTTC.

Ten or more counts support this clonotype. The chain carries TRBV2 and TRBJ1-3; unclear D gene. The V and J ends lost 5 bases and 2 bases respectively, with 7 bases between them. This CDR3 region has 13 residues. Germline V gene sequence: CDR1 SNHLY, CDR2 FYNNEI. CDR3 nucleotide sequence: TGTGCCAGCAGTTCGAACCCTGGAAACACCATATATTTT. Translating it yields CASSSNPGNTIYF.

The chain employs TRBV3-1 and TRBJ1-1, with D unclear. CDR3 size: 13 residues. The germline CDR1 and CDR2 sequences are LGHDT and YNNKEL (reference sequence). Trimming shortened V by 4 bases and J by 6 bases, and 12 bases separated the two germline ends. The CDR3 loop reads CASSPTGGPEAFF. As DNA, the CDR3 is TGTGCCAGCAGCCCAACGGGCGGCCCTGAAGCTTTCTTT.

Ten or more counts support this clonotype. One end of the junction varies from germline; a read error may be responsible. The V call is TRBV20-1, the J call TRBJ2-7, with TRBD1 matching 9 bases. Germline V gene lookup returns CDR1 DFQATT and CDR2 SNEGSKA (reference sequence). This CDR3 has 15 residues. The CDR3 spells CSAGEIWDRVFEQYF. The DNA of the CDR3 is TGCAGTGCTGGAGAAATATGGGACAGGGTTTTTGAGCAGTACTTC.

The sample holds a few counts of this clonotype. The rearrangement links TRBV9 to TRBJ2-7; a possible D gene is TRBD1 (6 bases). The CDR3 runs 15 residues. The germline CDR1 and CDR2 sequences are SGDLS and YYNGEE. V lost 4 bases and J lost 0, with 14 bases in between. The CDR3 sequence: CASSSNRDNSYEQYF. The CDR3 coding sequence is TGTGCCAGCAGCTCCAACCGGGACAACTCCTACGAGCAGTACTTC.

This clonotype was seen only a few times. The V and J genes are TRBV9 and TRBJ2-3; D remains ambiguous. The CDR3 contains 13 residues. V shed 1 base and J shed 5 bases, with 8 bases lying between them. Germline V gene lookup returns CDR1 SGDLS and CDR2 YYNGEE. The CDR3 reads CASSVKSRDTQYF. Here the CDR3 DNA reads TGTGCCAGCAGCGTAAAATCCCGAGATACGCAGTATTTT.

The chain joins TRBV7-6 to TRBJ2-1, with 7 bases fitting TRBD2. Germline CDR1 reads SGHVS; CDR2 reads FNYEAQ. This CDR3 spans 18 amino acids. Trimming took 5 bases from V and 1 from J; bases not matched to a gene: 14. The CDR3 region is CASSPGRARGLSYNEQFF. In nucleotides, the CDR3 is TGTGCCAGCAGCCCGGGGCGGGCGCGGGGACTATCCTACAATGAGCAGTTCTTC.

This clonotype was seen ten or more times. The rearrangement joins TRBV4-1 to TRBJ2-3, with D unclear. V was pared by 0 bases and J by 7 bases, with 8 bases between. In germline, CDR1 is MGHRA, CDR2 YSYEKL. The CDR3 is 13 amino acids. CDR3 loop: CASSQDIFHTQYF. The CDR3 nucleotides are TGCGCCAGCAGCCAAGATATTTTCCATACGCAGTATTTT.

Concerning this clonotype itself: Mismatch with germline at one junction end may stem from a read error. The chain employs TRBV27 and TRBJ1-4; possibly TRBD1 for D (5 bases). This CDR3 is 17 amino acids long. CDR1 and CDR2 from the germline V gene are MNHEY and SMNVEV (reference sequence). The CDR3 coding sequence is TGTGCCAGCAGACCCGGGACCGCAAGGAACTTTAATGAAGAACTGTTTTTT. It is translated as CASRPGTARNFNEELFF.

As to this clonotype: A clone one base away is much larger, so this may be a read error. This sequence joins TRBV2 and TRBJ1-6; D is undetermined. With 8 bases removed from V and 7 bases from J, the gap between germline ends came to 12 bases. Per the germline V gene, CDR1 is SNHLY and CDR2 is FYNNEI. This CDR3 is built from 13 residues. CDR3 region: CASEINPNSPLHF. As DNA, the CDR3 is TGTGCCAGCGAAATAAATCCGAATTCACCCCTCCACTTT.

This clonotype occurred once. The junction does not match germline at one end; this may be a read error. This chain joins TRBV18 and TRBJ1-4; D remains ambiguous. CDR3 length: 15 amino acids. The germline gives CDR1 KGHSH, CDR2 LQKENI. In DNA, the CDR3 is TGTGCCAGCTCAGCACCGGACGGACTGAATGAAAAACTGTTTTTT. Protein product: CASSAPDGLNEKLFF.

This clonotype was counted ten times or more. This CDR3 is CATHRVGGGYGYTF. Here the CDR3 DNA reads TGTGCCACCCATCGTGTGGGGGGTGGCTATGGCTACACCTTC. The chain employs TRBV2 and TRBJ1-2; D might be TRBD1 (5 bases). V was clipped by 10 bases and J by 4 bases, with 19 bases between them. CDR1 is SNHLY, CDR2 FYNNEI, per germline. The CDR3 is 14 residues long.

This CDR3 reads CASSLEQGAYSPLHF. In DNA, the CDR3 is TGCGCCAGCAGCTTGGAGCAGGGGGCTTATTCACCCCTCCACTTT. The rearrangement uses TRBV5-1 and TRBJ1-6; 8 positions match TRBD1. J was trimmed by 8 bases and V by 0 bases; bases with no gene match: 4. Germline CDR1 is SGHRS and CDR2 is YFSETQ. CDR3 length: 15 amino acids.